The 24 T cell receptor beta chains below were found in one sample sequenced in a study of T cell responses to AZD1222 COVID-19 vaccine. Assay: immunoSEQ multiplex PCR; the TCRdb copy retains only in-frame clones and omits some. The data contain 150,000 to 200,000 clones, roughly 93% of them singletons. Sample: peripheral blood, taken on day 0 of AZD1222 vaccination. Receptors originate from an adult in good health.

The chain employs TRBV6-5 and TRBJ2-5, with D possibly being TRBD2 (6 bases). The germline V gene has CDR1 MNHEY and CDR2 SVGAGI. This CDR3 is built from 14 residues. V was pared by 10 bases and J by 7 bases, with 22 bases between. CDR3 amino acids: CATRTIPGAGTQYF. DNA of the CDR3: TGTGCCACCCGGACTATTCCCGGAGCGGGGACCCAGTACTTC.

The genes are TRBV11-2 and TRBJ2-2; D is possibly TRBD1 or TRBD2 (5 bases each). CDR1 is SGHAT and CDR2 is FQNNGV in the germline V gene. The CDR3 runs 17 residues. V dropped 1 base and J dropped 1 base, with 13 bases sitting between them. This CDR3 reads CASSLGPGDLNTGELFF. Written as DNA, the CDR3 is TGTGCCAGCAGCTTAGGTCCCGGGGACCTGAACACCGGGGAGCTGTTTTTT.

This clone was seen many times. V is TRBV6-5 and J is TRBJ1-1, with D perhaps matching TRBD1 (5 bases). The CDR3 loop spans 13 amino acids. The germline V gene has CDR1 MNHEY and CDR2 SVGAGI. Trimming pared 6 bases from V and 4 bases from J, leaving 12 bases between. The CDR3 loop is CASSHQGSTEAFF. CDR3 DNA sequence: TGTGCCAGCAGCCACCAGGGTTCCACTGAAGCTTTCTTT.

CDR3: CASSSGGFSYEQYF. The CDR3 DNA is TGTGCCAGCAGCTCAGGGGGGTTCTCCTACGAGCAGTACTTC. This chain joins TRBV5-6 and TRBJ2-7, with TRBD1 as a possible D gene (7 bases). V lost 3 bases to trimming and J lost 0 bases, with 10 bases between them. Germline V CDR1 and CDR2: SGHDT, YYEEEE. This CDR3 region has 14 residues.

The J gene is TRBJ1-1, the V gene TRBV18; tentative D call: TRBD1 (5 bases). The CDR3 extends over 16 amino acids. V was cut by 1 base and J by 1 base, with 13 bases left in between. The germline CDR1 and CDR2 sequences are KGHSH and LQKENI. CDR3 nucleotide sequence: TGTGCCAGCTCACCACTCGGGGGTCTCAGGAACACTGAAGCTTTCTTT. The encoded protein is CASSPLGGLRNTEAFF.

The rearrangement joins TRBV5-1 to TRBJ1-3, with a possible D match to TRBD1 (6 bases). CDR1 and CDR2 (germline): SGHRS, YFSETQ. Trimming shortened V by 0 bases and J by 4 bases, and 17 bases separated the two germline ends. This CDR3 is built from 17 residues. The CDR3 region is CASSLEASGGLGNTIYF. Written as DNA, the CDR3 is TGCGCCAGCAGCTTGGAGGCAAGCGGGGGCCTCGGAAACACCATATATTTT.

The chain couples TRBV5-4 to TRBJ1-4; TRBD1 matches 7 bases. This CDR3 region has 14 residues. With 3 bases clipped from V and 5 bases from J, the junction kept 4 bases outside the gene matches. Germline CDR1 is SGHNT and CDR2 is YYREEE (reference sequence). The CDR3 is CASSSGQRNEKLFF. CDR3 bases: TGTGCCAGCAGCTCGGGACAGCGCAATGAAAAACTGTTTTTT.

The chain joins TRBV27 to TRBJ1-2; perhaps TRBD1 as D (5 bases). In germline, CDR1 is MNHEY, CDR2 SMNVEV (reference sequence). The germline V and J ends were trimmed by 2 bases and 4 bases, with 11 bases remaining between them. The CDR3 loop spans 14 amino acids. Written as DNA, the CDR3 is TGTGCCAGCAGTTTAAACAGGCGAGGCTATGGCTACACCTTC. It yields the protein CASSLNRRGYGYTF.

This sequence joins TRBV3-1 (or the pseudogene TRBV3-2) and TRBJ2-1; 11 nucleotides align to TRBD2. J lost 8 bases, V lost 1 base, and 7 bases had no gene match. The germline V gene encodes CDR1 LGHDT and CDR2 YNNKEL (reference sequence). The CDR3 is 16 residues long. The CDR3 nucleotides read TGTGCCAGCAGCCAAGTCGGTAGCGGGAGGGTGGATGAGCAGTTCTTC. As protein: CASSQVGSGRVDEQFF.

V is TRBV6-2 or TRBV6-3 and J is TRBJ2-3, with 12 bases fitting TRBD2. This CDR3 is built from 16 residues. Germline-derived CDR1 and CDR2 are MNHEY and SVGEGT. Trimming cost V 2 bases and J 4 bases; bases outside gene matches: 4. DNA of the CDR3: TGTGCCAGCAGTTACGTACTAGCGGGGGGACCAGATACGCAGTATTTT. This sequence encodes CASSYVLAGGPDTQYF.

The chain uses TRBV6-5 and TRBJ2-5; 10 nucleotides agree with TRBD1. Per germline, CDR1 MNHEY and CDR2 SVGAGI. The CDR3 totals 15 residues. After removal of 4 bases from V and 5 bases from J, the junction contained 7 bases not matched to a gene. The CDR3 DNA reads as TGTGCCAGCAGTTTGGGACAGGGGAAGTGGGAGACCCAGTACTTC. This encodes CASSLGQGKWETQYF.

The chain carries TRBV4-1 and TRBJ1-2; TRBD1 is a possible D gene (6 bases). The length of the CDR3 is 16 residues. V was pared by 1 base and J by 2 bases, with 14 bases between. From germline, CDR1 is MGHRA and CDR2 YSYEKL. As DNA, the CDR3 is TGCGCCAGCAGCCAAGGGGGGCAAGCCAACAACTATGGCTACACCTTC. Protein sequence: CASSQGGQANNYGYTF.

The chain links TRBV7-8 to TRBJ2-7; 10 nucleotides match TRBD2. The length of the CDR3 is 14 residues. Trimming cost V 5 bases and J 2 bases; bases outside gene matches: 3. From germline, CDR1 is SGHVS and CDR2 FQNEAQ. The CDR3 region has the DNA TGTGCCAGCAGCCGGACTAGCGGTCCCTACGAGCAGTACTTC. This gives the protein CASSRTSGPYEQYF.

The chain joins TRBV5-4 to TRBJ1-3; no firm D call. The CDR3 runs to 14 residues. V dropped 3 bases and J dropped 0 bases, with 7 bases sitting between them. The germline gives CDR1 SGHNT, CDR2 YYREEE (reference sequence). The DNA of the CDR3 is TGTGCCAGCAGCTCTCCAAGCTCTGGAAACACCATATATTTT. Translated, it gives CASSSPSSGNTIYF.

Points on this clone: In the same sample, other DNA sequences code for this CDR3. The chain links TRBV5-1 to TRBJ1-2; the D is unclear. Germline V CDR1 and CDR2: SGHRS, YFSETQ. The length of the CDR3 is 13 residues. The V end was cut by 2 bases, the J end by 2 bases, with 7 bases between. The CDR3 DNA reads TGCGCCAGCAGCTTAGACGGAAACTATGGCTACACCTTC. Translating gives CASSLDGNYGYTF.

This chain connects TRBV29-1 to TRBJ1-2, with 7 positions matching TRBD1. The V gene end was trimmed by 5 bases and the J gene end by 8 bases; junction bases not matched to a gene: 20. Germline V gives CDR1 SQVTM, CDR2 ANQGSEA. This CDR3 has 16 amino acids. CDR3: CSVLTGTDTYSRGYTF. The DNA of the CDR3 is TGCAGCGTTCTAACCGGGACAGATACCTATTCGAGAGGCTACACCTTC.

This clone showed up just once. This chain joins TRBV6-5 and TRBJ1-2; D unclear. CDR1 and CDR2 (germline): MNHEY, SVGAGI. The CDR3 covers 10 residues. V was shortened by 10 bases and J by 6 bases, with 9 bases between the two germline ends. The CDR3 here is CATHYDGYTF. CDR3 coding DNA: TGTGCCACTCACTACGATGGCTACACCTTC.

Worth noting for this clone: The junction departs from germline at one end; a sequencing error may be responsible. This chain joins TRBV13 and TRBJ2-3; D remains ambiguous. The V gene's germline CDR1 is PRHDT and CDR2 FYEKMQ (reference sequence). The CDR3 has 14 amino acids. The CDR3 bases are TGTGCCAGCAGCTTAGCCCAGCCCACAGATACGCGGTATTTT. It specifies CASSLAQPTDTRYF.

The chain has TRBV18 and TRBJ1-2; D gene ambiguous. CDR1 and CDR2 from the germline V gene are KGHSH and LQKENI. This CDR3 is built from 16 residues. Trimming took off 0 bases at V and 4 bases at J, with 15 bases between the two ends. This CDR3 reads CASSPPLGQTSYGYTF. The CDR3 region has the DNA TGTGCCAGCTCACCACCGTTGGGCCAGACAAGCTATGGCTACACCTTC.

The CDR3 loop reads CASSGGVDGDQPQHF. As DNA, the CDR3 is TGTGCCAGCAGCGGGGGGGTCGACGGAGATCAGCCCCAGCATTTT. The J gene is TRBJ1-5, the V gene TRBV5-4, with D perhaps matching TRBD1 (5 bases). The CDR3 length is 15 residues. Germline V CDR1 and CDR2: SGHNT, YYREEE (reference sequence). V was cut by 4 bases and J by 5 bases, with 16 bases left in between.

This clone showed up just a few times. CDR3 sequence reads: CASSGGPVWGYTF. CDR3 in DNA: TGTGCCAGCAGTGGCGGGCCCGTGTGGGGCTACACCTTC. The chain recombines TRBV28 with TRBJ1-2; D is uncertain. V shed 5 bases and J shed 8 bases, with 15 bases lying between them. The CDR3 is 13 amino acids. Germline V gene data show CDR1 as MDHEN and CDR2 as SYDVKM.

V usage is TRBV6-5 and J usage is TRBJ1-2; maybe TRBD1 (6 bases). The CDR3 runs to 14 residues. From germline, CDR1 is MNHEY and CDR2 SVGAGI. Trimming shortened V by 4 bases and J by 8 bases, and 17 bases separated the two germline ends. CDR3 bases: TGTGCCAGCAGTTCGGCCAGGGGATCGCAGGGCTACACCTTC. Protein: CASSSARGSQGYTF.

The CDR3 DNA is TGCGCCAGCAGCTTGATGGGTATGGGGGATGGGGAGACCCAGTACTTC. This codes for CASSLMGMGDGETQYF. This chain joins TRBV5-1 and TRBJ2-5, with D tentatively TRBD1 or TRBD2 (5 bases each). Germline V gene lookup returns CDR1 SGHRS and CDR2 YFSETQ. The CDR3 totals 16 residues. V gave up 1 base and J gave up 5 bases, with 18 bases separating them.

The gene calls are TRBV14 and TRBJ2-1, with TRBD2 identical over 9 bases. This CDR3 spans 15 amino acids. V dropped 4 bases and J dropped 6; count of bases not matched to a gene: 7. Germline V CDR1 and CDR2: SGHDN, FVKESK. The CDR3 protein is CASSPVGGRANEQFF. CDR3 sequence (DNA): TGTGCCAGCAGCCCGGTGGGCGGGAGGGCCAATGAGCAGTTCTTC.